This T cell receptor (beta chain) emerged from a study of metastatic and nonmetastatic thyroid tumors (dated by TCRdb to the early 2020s). For the study in its entirety: Repertoires were compared across peripheral blood and tumor or nodule tissue samples from malignant and benign thyroid patients. The study at large found these results: In both blood and tumor samples, TCR beta diversity was reported to be significantly higher in malignant tumors than in benign nodules.

This clone occurred many times. Its antigen remains unidentified. The record has no base qualities; no much larger clone is one base away. No treatment had been received by any patient before thyroid surgery. The study retrospectively analysed patient clinical samples collected from the early 2010s to the late 2010s using T-cell receptor beta sequencing. Preparation of the library involved PCR. Sequencing was carried out with an Illumina HiSeq 4000. High-throughput sequencing was used to profile the TCR beta-chain CDR3 region of each patient. For the original study's pipeline: Drawing on CDR3 differences between clinicopathological groups, the researchers built a classifier meant to tell apart patients with distant-metastatic papillary thyroid cancer. The Shannon index was used to assess repertoire diversity, and the Morisita-Horn index was used to assess tumor-blood repertoire similarity. TCRdb redid the processing of the public reads, applying fastp at Q25 and MiXCR, and retained in-frame beta chains. V and J calls and clone size were set by TCRdb, not the authors. Recorded for this sample are around 29,000 clones; around 20% of them occurred a single time. The top ten clones comprise around two fifths of the sample.

The trim is 2 bases for V and 5 bases for J, with a gap of 13 bases between the germline ends. The CDR3 holds 14 amino acids from the cysteine to the phenylalanine. The entry retains the CDR3 DNA only, 42 bases that are in frame from base 1. The germline V gene (reference sequence) gives CDR1 as DFQATT and CDR2 as SNEGSKA. The source of this sequence is a female donor with papillary thyroid cancer or a benign thyroid nodule (not recorded which). Some clones in this sample may be carry-over from other donors' samples. Rearrangement joined TRBV20-1 to TRBJ2-1, with the D gene uncertain. Sequenced: blood. The DNA sequence is TGCAGTGCTAGACTGACAAGACCCAACAATGAGCAGTTCTTC. Its translation is CSARLTRPNNEQFF.